These 24 T cell receptor beta chains share one sample of origin, sequenced in a study of PD-L1 blockade in urothelial cancer. The assay was immunoSEQ multiplex PCR, and TCRdb's table has in-frame clones only and misses some. The sample lists 100,000 to 150,000 clones; about 82% were seen once. The time point denotes: peripheral blood 6 weeks after treatment start. The specimen was PBMCs, collected around atezolizumab (anti-PD-L1) treatment. These receptors came from a man over 45 with urothelial cancer.

V is TRBV18 and J is TRBJ2-1; D is possibly TRBD2 (5 bases). Germline V gene lookup returns CDR1 KGHSH and CDR2 LQKENI. V lost 2 bases to trimming and J lost 7 bases, with 9 bases between them. The CDR3 runs 13 residues. For the CDR3, the DNA is TGTGCCAGCTCACCAGGACTCCAGAATGAGCAGTTCTTC. Its translation is CASSPGLQNEQFF.

The V and J genes are TRBV27 and TRBJ1-1; 9 bases line up with TRBD1. Germline CDR1 MNHEY, CDR2 SMNVEV (reference sequence). V lost 6 bases and J lost 7; bases outside the gene matches: 0. The CDR3 consists of 11 residues. The DNA for the CDR3 is TGTGCCAGCAGGGACAGGGGTGAAGCTTTCTTT. Translation gives CASRDRGEAFF.

This clone was counted a single time. The V call is TRBV19, the J call TRBJ2-2; the D gene is possibly TRBD2 (5 bases). Between the trimmed V and J ends, which lost 5 bases and 1 base, there was a span of 14 bases. This CDR3 spans 16 amino acids. The germline V gene has CDR1 LNHDA and CDR2 SQIVND (reference sequence). The CDR3 DNA reads as TGTGCCAGTAGTTCTGAGGGTACGAGGAACACCGGGGAGCTGTTTTTT. Amino acids: CASSSEGTRNTGELFF.

The rearrangement joins TRBV6-5 to TRBJ2-1; D is ambiguous. The ends were cut back, 8 bases at V and 0 bases at J, with 5 bases in the middle. CDR1 and CDR2 (germline): MNHEY, SVGAGI. The CDR3 length is 12 residues. CDR3 loop: CASADSYNEQFF. The CDR3 DNA sequence: TGTGCCAGCGCGGACTCCTACAATGAGCAGTTCTTC.

The chain couples TRBV6-1 to TRBJ1-6; perhaps TRBD1 as D (5 bases). CDR1 is MNHNS, CDR2 SASEGT, per germline. V was shortened by 7 bases and J by 7 bases, with 14 bases between the two germline ends. This CDR3 comprises 14 residues. The CDR3 nucleotides read TGTGCCAGCACCCCGAGGAGGGGAAATTCACCCCTCCACTTT. Its protein is CASTPRRGNSPLHF.

V is TRBV7-9 and J is TRBJ1-1; D is ambiguous. This CDR3 region has 11 residues. CDR1 and CDR2 from the germline V gene are SEHNR and FQNEAQ (reference sequence). Trimming shortened V by 5 bases and J by 2 bases, and 3 bases separated the two germline ends. In DNA form, the CDR3 reads TGTGCCAGCAGCCGTAACACTGAAGCTTTCTTT. Encoded protein: CASSRNTEAFF.

This clone has a single count. This sequence joins TRBV7-8 and TRBJ1-1; TRBD1 agrees at 7 bases. This CDR3 is built from 18 residues. J gave up 1 base and V 5 bases, and 16 bases lay outside the gene matches. Germline lookup yields CDR1 SGHVS and CDR2 FQNEAQ. CDR3 nucleotides: TGTGCCAGCAGCCACCGAAGGCAGGGGGTAACTGGGAACACTGAAGCTTTCTTT. It is translated as CASSHRRQGVTGNTEAFF. Full variable domain (rest looked up from reference TRBV7-8 and TRBJ1-1): GAGVSQSPRYKVAKRGQDVALRCDPISGHVSLFWYQQALGQGPEFLTYFQNEAQLDKSGLPSDRFFAERPEGSVSTLKIQRTQQEDSAVYLCASSHRRQGVTGNTEAFFGQGTRLTVV.

The chain carries TRBV15 and TRBJ1-4; the match to TRBD1 covers 11 bases. The CDR3 length is 15 residues. The V and J ends lost 3 bases and 7 bases, in that order; junction bases with no gene match: 4. CDR1 and CDR2 (germline): LNHNV, YYDKDF (reference sequence). CDR3 sequence: CATSSGTGGGEKLFF. CDR3 nucleotides: TGTGCCACCAGCAGCGGGACAGGGGGAGGTGAAAAACTGTTTTTT.

V and J are TRBV7-9 and TRBJ2-3; 9 bases match TRBD1. The germline gives CDR1 SEHNR, CDR2 FQNEAQ (reference sequence). The length of the CDR3 is 17 residues. J was trimmed by 2 bases and V by 3 bases; bases with no gene match: 9. The CDR3 sequence: CASSFGQGSVFTDTQYF. The CDR3 DNA is TGTGCCAGCAGCTTCGGACAGGGGTCCGTTTTCACAGATACGCAGTATTTT.

V gene TRBV5-4 combines with J gene TRBJ2-3; 9 bases align to TRBD2. The germline gives CDR1 SGHNT, CDR2 YYREEE (reference sequence). V was clipped by 7 bases and J by 2 bases; unmatched bases: 5. The CDR3 contains 14 residues. This CDR3 is CASHPSGNTDTQYF. The CDR3 DNA follows: TGTGCCAGCCACCCTAGCGGGAACACAGATACGCAGTATTTT.

Only one count was recorded for this clone. The V call is TRBV2, the J call TRBJ2-5; D may be TRBD1 (6 bases). V lost 7 bases and J 0 bases, leaving 12 bases between the germline ends. CDR1 and CDR2 (germline): SNHLY, FYNNEI. This CDR3 has 14 residues. The CDR3 loop reads CASTQDRNQETQYF. CDR3 in DNA: TGTGCCAGCACCCAGGACAGAAACCAAGAGACCCAGTACTTC. The full variable domain, completed using reference TRBV2 and TRBJ2-5, is EPEVTQTPSHQVTQMGQEVILRCVPISNHLYFYWYRQILGQKVEFLVSFYNNEISEKSEIFDDQFSVERPDGSNFTLKIRSTKLEDSAMYFCASTQDRNQETQYFGPGTRLLVL.

In DNA, the CDR3 is TGCGCCAGCAGCCAAGATCTCGGGGAATACACCTTC. Translated: CASSQDLGEYTF. This chain connects TRBV4-1 to TRBJ1-2; no firm D call. This CDR3 has 12 residues. The V gene's germline CDR1 is MGHRA and CDR2 YSYEKL. Trimming took 0 bases from V and 11 from J, leaving 10 bases between them.

The chain couples TRBV27 to TRBJ1-5; no firm D call. V lost 3 bases to trimming and J lost 3 bases, with 9 bases between them. The length of the CDR3 is 14 residues. Germline CDR1 and CDR2: MNHEY and SMNVEV (reference sequence). The CDR3 DNA follows: TGTGCCAGCAGTTTTCAACAGTCCAATCAGCCCCAGCATTTT. This encodes CASSFQQSNQPQHF.

This clone has just one count. The chain joins TRBV9 to TRBJ2-3; TRBD2 aligns across 7 bases. Germline V lookup: CDR1 SGDLS, CDR2 YYNGEE. CDR3 length: 16 amino acids. V was clipped by 6 bases and J by 2 bases; unmatched bases: 12. The CDR3 region is CASTGGYREVTDTQYF. The CDR3 DNA reads as TGTGCCAGCACCGGAGGCTATCGGGAGGTCACAGATACGCAGTATTTT.

About this clone: No DNA is shown, since the ends of the CDR3 on it are uncertain; the CDR3 is the one TCRdb lists. V is TRBV27 and J is TRBJ1-1. The germline V gene encodes CDR1 MNHEY and CDR2 SMNVEV (reference sequence). The CDR3 is 13 residues long, ends included. The CDR3: CASSSSTLTRAFF.

This chain connects TRBV19 to TRBJ2-1; D possibly corresponds to TRBD2 (6 bases). Trimming stripped 1 base from V and 8 bases from J, with 9 bases between. The CDR3 runs to 13 residues. Germline V gives CDR1 LNHDA, CDR2 SQIVND (reference sequence). The CDR3 protein is CASSIGDFDEQFF. In nucleotides, the CDR3 is TGTGCCAGTAGTATAGGGGACTTCGATGAGCAGTTCTTC.

The CDR3 DNA sequence: TGTGCCAGCAGCGGCCCCGGGACAGACACCGGGGAGCTGTTTTTT. This sequence encodes CASSGPGTDTGELFF. The V call is TRBV9, the J call TRBJ2-2; 7 bases are shared with TRBD1. The CDR3 runs to 15 residues. The J segment lost 3 bases and the V segment lost 3 bases, leaving 5 bases of the junction unmatched. Germline CDR1 reads SGDLS; CDR2 reads YYNGEE. The variable domain in full, with the rest retrieved from reference TRBV9 and TRBJ2-2, is DSGVTQTPKHLITATGQRVTLRCSPRSGDLSVYWYQQSLDQGLQFLIQYYNGEERAKGNILERFSAQQFPDLHSELNLSSLELGDSALYFCASSGPGTDTGELFFGEGSRLTVL.

The V gene is TRBV5-4, the J gene TRBJ2-2; D is possibly TRBD2 (6 bases). The CDR3 runs 15 residues. The germline CDR1 and CDR2 sequences are SGHNT and YYREEE (reference sequence). V dropped 4 bases and J dropped 7 bases, with 17 bases sitting between them. CDR3 bases: TGTGCCAGCAGCCTACACGGGAGTCGTGACGGGGAGCTGTTTTTT. Protein product: CASSLHGSRDGELFF.

The CDR3, as DNA: TGTGCCAGCAGCTCGGTTAGCGGGAGGGCCTTCAATGAGCAGTTCTTC. It encodes CASSSVSGRAFNEQFF. The chain joins TRBV5-8 to TRBJ2-1, with TRBD2 identical over 11 bases. This CDR3 has 16 residues. Trimming at V came to 3 bases and at J to 6 bases, leaving 8 bases not matched to a gene. Looked up from germline, CDR1 is SGHTS and CDR2 is YDEGEE. Combining the CDR3 with reference TRBV5-8 and TRBJ2-1 gives the whole variable domain EAGVTQSPTHLIKTRGQQATLRCSPISGHTSVYWYQQALGLGLQFLLWYDEGEERNRGNFPPRFSGRQFPNYSSELNVNALELEDSALYLCASSSVSGRAFNEQFFGPGTRLTVL.

The chain combines TRBV7-6 with TRBJ1-4, with 7 bases aligning to TRBD1. V was clipped by 6 bases and J by 7 bases; unmatched bases: 8. From germline, CDR1 is SGHVS and CDR2 FNYEAQ. The CDR3 consists of 14 residues. The DNA of the CDR3 is TGTGCCAGCAGTCCCGGGACAGCAAGTGAAAAACTGTTTTTT. Protein sequence: CASSPGTASEKLFF.

The V call is TRBV11-2, the J call TRBJ2-1; 10 nucleotides line up with TRBD2. Germline lookup yields CDR1 SGHAT and CDR2 FQNNGV. The V segment lost 5 bases and the J segment 7 bases; nucleotides outside the gene matches: 8. This CDR3 contains 15 residues. The DNA for the CDR3 is TGTGCCAGCAGCCAACTCCCTAGCGGGGGAAATGAGCAGTTCTTC. It yields the protein CASSQLPSGGNEQFF.

This chain joins TRBV4-1 and TRBJ2-1; TRBD1 matches 7 bases. The CDR3 has 19 residues. Looked up from germline, CDR1 is MGHRA and CDR2 is YSYEKL. J gave up 7 bases and V 1 base, and 19 bases lay outside the gene matches. This CDR3 reads CASSQGLTGRTGDGNEQFF. The CDR3 coding sequence is TGCGCCAGCAGCCAAGGGTTGACCGGCAGGACAGGTGATGGAAATGAGCAGTTCTTC.

The chain is built from TRBV10-2 and TRBJ1-5; D might be TRBD1 (6 bases). Trimming shortened V by 5 bases and J by 2 bases, and 10 bases separated the two germline ends. The CDR3 sequence is 14 residues long. Per the germline V gene, CDR1 is WSHSY and CDR2 is SAAADI. This CDR3 is CASSTGFGNQPQHF. As DNA, the CDR3 is TGCGCCAGCAGTACAGGGTTCGGCAATCAGCCCCAGCATTTT.

The genes are TRBV5-6 and TRBJ2-3; TRBD2 is a possible D gene (6 bases). CDR3 length: 17 amino acids. The V end was cut by 4 bases, the J end by 0 bases, with 18 bases between. Per the germline V gene, CDR1 is SGHDT and CDR2 is YYEEEE. The CDR3 spells CASSLATGLTSTDTQYF. The DNA of the CDR3 is TGTGCCAGCAGCCTGGCAACGGGACTGACTAGCACAGATACGCAGTATTTT.